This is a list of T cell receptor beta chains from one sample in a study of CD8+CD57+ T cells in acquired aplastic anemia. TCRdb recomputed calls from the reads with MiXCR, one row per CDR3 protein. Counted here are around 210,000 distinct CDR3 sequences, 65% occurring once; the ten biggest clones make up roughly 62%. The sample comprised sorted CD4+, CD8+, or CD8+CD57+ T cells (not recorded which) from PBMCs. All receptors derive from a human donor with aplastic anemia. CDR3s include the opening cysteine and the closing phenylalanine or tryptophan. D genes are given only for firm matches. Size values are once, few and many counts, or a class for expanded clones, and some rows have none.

TGTGCCAGCAGATTAAAAGGGCGCGCGTCCTATAATTCACCCCTCCACTTT	CASRLKGRASYNSPLHF	TRBJ1-6	NA	TRBV7-6	NA
TGTGCCACCAGCAGGGAGGAACCGGGACTAGCGGACACCGGGGAGCTGTTTTTT	CATSREEPGLADTGELFF	TRBJ2-2	NA	TRBV15	TRBD2
TGTGCCAGCAGCTTTGTGGGGAGGGCCTACGAGCAGTACTTC	CASSFVGRAYEQYF	TRBJ2-7	few	TRBV7-9	TRBD2
TGTGCCAGCAGCTTAGCGAGAGAAGCTTTCTTT	CASSLAREAFF	TRBJ1-1	NA	TRBV7-8	NA
TGTGCCAGCAGCTTAAGGGGGGGGTACCAAGAGACCCAGTACTTC	CASSLRGGYQETQYF	TRBJ2-5	NA	TRBV7-3	TRBD2
TGTGCCAGCAGCATGGGAGGGAGAGGGACCGGGGAGCTGTTTTTT	CASSMGGRGTGELFF	TRBJ2-2	NA	TRBV7-6	TRBD2
TGTGCCAGCAGCTCACTGAACTATGGAAACACCATATATTTT	CASSSLNYGNTIYF	TRBJ1-3	NA	TRBV7-8	NA
TGTGCCACCAGTGATTTTAGGGACAGGGAGGGATATGGCTACACCTTC	CATSDFRDREGYGYTF	TRBJ1-2	NA	TRBV24-1	TRBD1
TGTGCCATCAGTGAGGGGGCCGGTGGAAACACCATATATTTT	CAISEGAGGNTIYF	TRBJ1-3	NA	TRBV10-3	NA
TGTGCCACCAGCAGCTCCAGGTCGGGACAGGGCACGCAGTATTTT	CATSSSRSGQGTQYF	TRBJ2-3	NA	TRBV15	TRBD1
TGTGCCAGCAGCTTGGCAGGGATAGAGACCCAGTACTTC	CASSLAGIETQYF	TRBJ2-5	many	TRBV7-9	NA
TGTGCCAGCAGTTACTCTGGGGGGCCCTACGAGCAGTACTTC	CASSYSGGPYEQYF	TRBJ2-7	many	TRBV6-6	NA
TGTGCCAGCAGCTTCGGCGATTGGGGGCGGCAAGAGACCCAGTACTTC	CASSFGDWGRQETQYF	TRBJ2-5	NA	TRBV5-5	NA
TGCAGCGTCCCCAAAAGCGTCCAGGGGAGGGACGAGCAGTACTTC	CSVPKSVQGRDEQYF	TRBJ2-7	NA	TRBV29-1	NA
TGCAGCGCGGGAGAGGTGGATGACAATGAGCAGTTCTTC	CSAGEVDDNEQFF	TRBJ2-1	NA	TRBV29-1	NA
TGCGCCAGCAGCCAAGAAGCGCGAGCGCTGCAAGAGACCCAGTACTTC	CASSQEARALQETQYF	TRBJ2-5	NA	TRBV7-7	NA
TGTGCCAGCACGGGGCTTAGCACTGAAGCTTTCTTT	CASTGLSTEAFF	TRBJ1-1	NA	TRBV25-1	NA
TGTACCAGCAGTGGACTAGCGCCGGAGCGGTTCTTC	CTSSGLAPERFF	TRBJ2-1	NA	TRBV25-1	TRBD2
TGCAGTGCTAGAGAGGACAGGGGGCTGACCTACGAGCAGTACTTC	CSAREDRGLTYEQYF	TRBJ2-7	once	TRBV20-1	TRBD1
TGCGCCAGCAGTGAGCTGCGGGGGGTGTGGGAGACCCAGTACTTC	CASSELRGVWETQYF	TRBJ2-5	NA	TRBV10-2	TRBD2
TGCAGTGCCCCGGGACTAGCGGGAGGGCCGGGGGCCTACGAGCAGTACTTC	CSAPGLAGGPGAYEQYF	TRBJ2-7	NA	TRBV20-1	TRBD2
TGTGCCATCAGTGGGCAGTACAACGAGCAGTACTTC	CAISGQYNEQYF	TRBJ2-7	NA	TRBV10-3	NA
TGTGCCACCATGAGGCTAGCGGGAGGACTCACAGATACGCAGTATTTT	CATMRLAGGLTDTQYF	TRBJ2-3	few	TRBV15	TRBD2
TGCGCCAGCAGCCAAGAGGCGGGGGGGCCCTCCAAGACCCAGTACTTC	CASSQEAGGPSKTQYF	TRBJ2-5	NA	TRBV4-3	TRBD2
TGCAGTGCTAGAGATGGGAATCAGCCCCAGCATTTT	CSARDGNQPQHF	TRBJ1-5	few	TRBV20-1	NA
TGTGCCAGCAGCCCAAGGTGGGTCAGGGACAGCAATCAGCCCCAGCATTTT	CASSPRWVRDSNQPQHF	TRBJ1-5	NA	TRBV7-8	NA
TGCAGCGTTGTAAGCCCTAGGACCGGGGAGCTGTTTTTT	CSVVSPRTGELFF	TRBJ2-2	NA	TRBV29-1	NA
TGCAGTGCCGGCTCTGGGGCCAACGTCCTGACTTTC	CSAGSGANVLTF	TRBJ2-6	NA	TRBV20-1	NA
TGCAGCGTTCCCGGCCCCGGATGGAATGAGCAGTTCTTC	CSVPGPGWNEQFF	TRBJ2-1	many	TRBV29-1	NA
TGCGCCAGCAGCTCGGGACAGTTGAACACAGATACGCAGTATTTT	CASSSGQLNTDTQYF	TRBJ2-3	NA	TRBV5-1	TRBD1
TGTGCCAGCAGCGTCACGGTGAATGGCTACACCTTC	CASSVTVNGYTF	TRBJ1-2	NA	TRBV7-9	NA
TGTGCCAGCAGCTTTGCGGGGGAAGAGACCCAGTACTTC	CASSFAGEETQYF	TRBJ2-5	NA	TRBV7-2	TRBD2
TGTGCCAGCAGCTTAGACGGACAGCCGAATCAGCCCCAGCATTTT	CASSLDGQPNQPQHF	TRBJ1-5	NA	TRBV11-2	NA
TGCAGCGTCGATGGACAGGGGATAAACTATGGCTACACCTTC	CSVDGQGINYGYTF	TRBJ1-2	NA	TRBV29-1	TRBD1
TGTGCCAGCAGTGAGGTGACAGCGAATCAGCCCCAGCATTTT	CASSEVTANQPQHF	TRBJ1-5	NA	TRBV2	NA
TGTGCCAGCGTCGACGGGGGAAGCGACTACACCTTC	CASVDGGSDYTF	TRBJ1-2	NA	TRBV25-1	NA
TGTGCCTGGAGTTCAGGGATGCCCTATAATGAGCAGTTCTTC	CAWSSGMPYNEQFF	TRBJ2-1	NA	TRBV30	NA
TGTGCCATCAGTGGCGGGACAGGGGTTTCCGAGTCGAACACCGGGGAGCTGTTTTTT	CAISGGTGVSESNTGELFF	TRBJ2-2	NA	TRBV10-3	TRBD1
TGTGCCAGCAGCCCGGGACAGACCATCTTCTACGAGCAGTACTTC	CASSPGQTIFYEQYF	TRBJ2-7	NA	TRBV7-8	TRBD1
TGTGCCAGCAGCATAGGGGTCTGTGGCTACACCTTC	CASSIGVCGYTF	TRBJ1-2	NA	TRBV7-9	NA